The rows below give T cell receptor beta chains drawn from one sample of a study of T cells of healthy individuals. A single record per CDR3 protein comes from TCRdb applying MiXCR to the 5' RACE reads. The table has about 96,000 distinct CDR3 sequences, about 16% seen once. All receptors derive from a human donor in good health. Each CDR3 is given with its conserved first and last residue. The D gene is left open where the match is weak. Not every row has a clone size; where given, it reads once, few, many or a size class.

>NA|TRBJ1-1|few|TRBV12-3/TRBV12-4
CASRSYRVRGEAFF
TGTGCCAGCAGATCTTATAGGGTTCGGGGTGAAGCTTTCTTT
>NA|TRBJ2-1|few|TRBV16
CASSQMASPEQFF
TGTGCCAGCAGCCAGATGGCCTCGCCTGAGCAGTTCTTC
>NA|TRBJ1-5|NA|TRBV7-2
CASSTQLRQPQHF
TGTGCCAGCAGCACACAACTAAGGCAGCCCCAGCATTTT
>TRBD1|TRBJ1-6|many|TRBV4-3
CASSHRGQGHAPLHF
TGCGCCAGCAGCCACAGAGGACAGGGTCATGCACCCCTCCACTTT
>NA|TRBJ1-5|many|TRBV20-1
CSALPMDPYSNQPQHF
TGCAGTGCCCTCCCCATGGACCCTTATAGCAATCAGCCCCAGCATTTT
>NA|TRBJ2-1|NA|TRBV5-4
CASSLGGGARNEQFF
TGTGCCAGCAGCTTGGGGGGCGGGGCAAGAAATGAGCAGTTCTTC
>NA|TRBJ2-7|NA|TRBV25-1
CASSDYSKGATYEQYF
TGTGCCAGCAGTGACTACAGTAAAGGGGCCACCTACGAGCAGTACTTC
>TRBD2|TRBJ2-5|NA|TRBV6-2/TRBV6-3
CASSRRLAGPRLETQYF
TGTGCCAGCAGCCGAAGACTAGCGGGGCCTCGTCTCGAGACCCAGTACTTC
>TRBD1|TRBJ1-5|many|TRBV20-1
CSAAGTGGFSNQPQHF
TGCAGTGCCGCTGGGACAGGGGGTTTTAGCAATCAGCCCCAGCATTTT
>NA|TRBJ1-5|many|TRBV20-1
CSARDRSYQPQHF
TGCAGTGCTAGAGACCGGTCGTATCAGCCCCAGCATTTT
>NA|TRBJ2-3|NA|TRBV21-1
CASSPRGGWKMDTQYF
TGTGCCAGCAGCCCAAGGGGCGGGTGGAAGATGGATACGCAGTATTTT
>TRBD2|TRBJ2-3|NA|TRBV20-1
CSAISGGADTQYF
TGCAGTGCTATCAGCGGGGGGGCAGATACGCAGTATTTT
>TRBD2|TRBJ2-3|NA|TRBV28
CASSNTSVSTDTQYF
TGTGCCAGCAGTAATACTAGCGTTAGCACAGATACGCAGTATTTT
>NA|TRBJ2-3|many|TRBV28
CASSAFNRRTGDTQYF
TGTGCCAGCTCTGCGTTCAACAGACGAACTGGAGATACGCAGTATTTT
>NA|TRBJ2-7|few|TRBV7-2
CASSLGARDEQYF
TGTGCCAGCAGCTTGGGGGCTCGGGACGAGCAGTACTTC
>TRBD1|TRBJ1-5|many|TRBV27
CASSSGQGGYSDQPQHF
TGTGCCAGCAGTTCGGGACAGGGAGGGTATTCGGATCAGCCCCAGCATTTT
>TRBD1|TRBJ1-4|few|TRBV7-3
CASSSPGTGGEKLFF
TGTGCCAGCAGCTCCCCCGGGACAGGAGGGGAAAAACTGTTTTTT
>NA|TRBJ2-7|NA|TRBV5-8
CASSFMSSTYEQYF
TGTGCCAGCAGCTTCATGAGCAGCACATACGAGCAGTACTTC
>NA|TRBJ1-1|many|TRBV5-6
CASSLGVRTNTEAFF
TGTGCCAGCAGCTTGGGAGTCAGAACGAACACTGAAGCTTTCTTT
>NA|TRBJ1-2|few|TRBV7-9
CASSPSRVPNYGYTF
TGTGCCAGCAGCCCTAGCAGGGTACCTAACTATGGCTACACCTTC
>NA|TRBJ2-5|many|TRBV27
CASGPGAQETQYF
TGTGCCAGCGGGCCGGGAGCCCAAGAGACCCAGTACTTC
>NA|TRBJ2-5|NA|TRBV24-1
CATSDGETQYF
TGTGCCACCAGTGACGGAGAGACCCAGTACTTC
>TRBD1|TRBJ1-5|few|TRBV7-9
CASSPSGGNQPQHF
TGTGCCAGCAGCCCCTCAGGGGGTAATCAGCCCCAGCATTTT
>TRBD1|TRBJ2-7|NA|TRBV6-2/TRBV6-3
CASSDRGFYEQYF
TGTGCCAGCAGCGACAGGGGGTTCTACGAGCAGTACTTC
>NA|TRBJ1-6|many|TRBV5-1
CASSLRSDSPLHF
TGCGCCAGCAGCTTGCGTTCAGATTCACCCCTCCACTTT
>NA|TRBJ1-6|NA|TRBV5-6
CASSSTGYNSPLHF
TGTGCCAGCAGTTCGACAGGCTATAATTCACCCCTCCACTTT
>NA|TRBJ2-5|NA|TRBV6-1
CASSELGETQYF
TGTGCCAGCAGTGAACTTGGGGAGACCCAGTACTTC
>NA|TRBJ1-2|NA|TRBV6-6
CASSPDGSYTF
TGTGCCAGCAGTCCAGACGGCTCCTACACCTTC
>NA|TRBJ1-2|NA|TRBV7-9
CASSSPEGYGYIF
TGTGCCAGCAGCTCACCAGAGGGCTATGGCTACATCTTC
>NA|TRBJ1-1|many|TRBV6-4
CASSDSIVGPTEAFF
TGTGCCAGCAGTGACTCAATCGTGGGGCCCACTGAAGCTTTCTTT
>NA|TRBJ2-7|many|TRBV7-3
CASSEQGGSYEQYF
TGTGCCAGCAGCGAGCAGGGGGGGAGCTACGAGCAGTACTTC
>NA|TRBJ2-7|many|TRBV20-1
CSVRGEPYEQYF
TGCAGTGTCAGGGGTGAACCCTACGAGCAGTACTTC
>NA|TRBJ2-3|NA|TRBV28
CASSPLRVLSTDTQYF
TGTGCCAGCAGTCCACTCAGGGTTTTGAGCACAGATACGCAGTATTTT
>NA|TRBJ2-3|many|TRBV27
CASSLTEDTQYF
TGTGCCAGCAGCTTGACGGAAGATACGCAGTATTTT
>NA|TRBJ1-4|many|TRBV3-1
CASSRVKEKLFF
TGTGCCAGCAGCCGCGTCAAGGAAAAGCTGTTTTTT
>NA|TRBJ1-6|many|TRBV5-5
CASSLLWDSPLHF
TGTGCCAGCAGCTTACTCTGGGATTCACCCCTCCACTTT
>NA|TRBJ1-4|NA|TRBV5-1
CASSQRGAGGNEKLFF
TGCGCCAGCAGCCAACGCGGGGCTGGGGGTAATGAAAAACTGTTTTTT
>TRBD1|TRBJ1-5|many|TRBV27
CASSPDRGYNQPQHF
TGTGCCAGCAGTCCGGACAGGGGTTACAATCAGCCCCAGCATTTT
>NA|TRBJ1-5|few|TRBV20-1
CSARGRGGGQPQHF
TGCAGTGCTAGAGGAAGGGGCGGGGGTCAGCCCCAGCATTTT
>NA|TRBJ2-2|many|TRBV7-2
CASSLDPRGAGELFF
TGTGCCAGCAGCTTAGATCCCAGGGGGGCCGGGGAGCTGTTTTTT
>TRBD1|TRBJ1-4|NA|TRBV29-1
CSVEWDRGGKLFF
TGCAGCGTTGAATGGGACAGGGGAGGAAAACTGTTTTTT
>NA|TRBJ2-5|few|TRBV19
CASSGTLQETQYF
TGTGCCAGTAGCGGGACCCTTCAAGAGACCCAGTACTTC
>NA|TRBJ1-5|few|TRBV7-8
CASSPESNQPQHF
TGTGCCAGCAGCCCAGAAAGCAATCAGCCCCAGCATTTT
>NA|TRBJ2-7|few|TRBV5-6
CASSKDRSYEQYF
TGTGCCAGCAGCAAGGACAGATCCTACGAGCAGTACTTC
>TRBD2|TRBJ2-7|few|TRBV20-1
CSAIQQTSGTFNHEQYF
TGCAGTGCCATTCAACAGACTAGCGGGACCTTCAACCACGAGCAGTACTTC
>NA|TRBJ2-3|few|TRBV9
CASSRSLAAGTDTQYF
TGTGCCAGCAGTCGATCGTTAGCGGCGGGCACAGATACGCAGTATTTT
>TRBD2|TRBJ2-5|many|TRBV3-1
CASSNNGLAGEQETQYF
TGTGCCAGCAGCAACAACGGACTAGCGGGGGAACAAGAGACCCAGTACTTC
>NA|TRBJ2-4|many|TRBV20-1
CSAHNRGTSKNIQYF
TGCAGTGCTCATAACAGGGGGACTAGCAAAAACATTCAGTACTTC
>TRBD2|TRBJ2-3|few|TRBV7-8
CASRRGGTDTQYF
TGTGCCAGTCGGAGGGGAGGGACAGATACGCAGTATTTT
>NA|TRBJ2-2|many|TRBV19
CASRPGRVNTGELFF
TGTGCCAGTAGACCGGGACGGGTGAACACCGGGGAGCTGTTTTTT
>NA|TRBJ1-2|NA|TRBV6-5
CASSYSQAYGYTF
TGTGCCAGCAGTTACTCACAGGCCTATGGCTACACCTTC
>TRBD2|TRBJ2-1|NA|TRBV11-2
CASSPDLGGYYNEQFF
TGTGCCAGCAGCCCCGACCTGGGGGGGTATTACAATGAGCAGTTCTTC
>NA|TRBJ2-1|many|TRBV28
CAVRRDFEQFF
TGTGCCGTCCGCCGGGACTTCGAGCAGTTCTTC